Listed below are T cell receptor beta chains from one sample, sequenced in a study of OX40 agonist ivuxolimab in advanced cancers. The method was immunoSEQ multiplex PCR; TCRdb's version includes in-frame clones alone and lacks a portion of them. The sample holds around 83,000 clones, roughly 91% seen once. The sample in question was CD4+ or CD8+ T cells sorted from blood, obtained in a trial of the OX40 agonist ivuxolimab. The receptors shown here come from an adult with an advanced solid tumor such as melanoma, head and neck, liver or kidney cancer. The CDR3 runs from the conserved cysteine through the conserved F or W. D genes are given only for firm matches. Clone size appears in some rows only: once, few, many, or a class for an expanded clone.

d_gene: TRBD1
j_gene: TRBJ2-7
v_gene: TRBV11-2
abundance: once
CDR3nt: TGTGCCAGCACCTTTTCCAGGGGGAGCCTATACGAGCAGTACTTC
CDR3aa: CASTFSRGSLYEQYF

d_gene: TRBD1
j_gene: TRBJ1-2
v_gene: TRBV19
abundance: .
CDR3nt: TGTGCCAGTAGTCGCTACGGCCCCGGGACAGGCGGAAGTGGCTACACCTTC
CDR3aa: CASSRYGPGTGGSGYTF

d_gene: TRBD1
j_gene: TRBJ2-7
v_gene: TRBV7-2
abundance: .
CDR3nt: TGTGCCAGCAGCTTTCGGACAGGAAAAGGAGGAAACGAGCAGTACTTC
CDR3aa: CASSFRTGKGGNEQYF

d_gene: TRBD1
j_gene: TRBJ1-4
v_gene: TRBV5-1
abundance: .
CDR3nt: TGCGCCAGCAGTCCCGGCGGCAGGGGGGAACTGTTTTTT
CDR3aa: CASSPGGRGELFF

d_gene: .
j_gene: TRBJ2-5
v_gene: TRBV4-1
abundance: .
CDR3nt: TGCGCCAGCAGCCGAACACGGCAAGAGACCCAGTACTTC
CDR3aa: CASSRTRQETQYF

d_gene: TRBD2
j_gene: TRBJ2-3
v_gene: TRBV5-4
abundance: .
CDR3nt: TGTGCCAGCAGCTTGGTAAATAGCGGGAGAAGCACAGATACGCAGTATTTT
CDR3aa: CASSLVNSGRSTDTQYF

d_gene: .
j_gene: TRBJ2-4
v_gene: TRBV4-3
abundance: .
CDR3nt: TGCGCCAGCAGCCAAGACGGGGGTAACATTCAGTACTTC
CDR3aa: CASSQDGGNIQYF

d_gene: .
j_gene: TRBJ2-2
v_gene: TRBV2
abundance: .
CDR3nt: TGTGCCAGCAGTCCAAGGCAAAAGGCCGGGGAGCTGTTTTTT
CDR3aa: CASSPRQKAGELFF

d_gene: .
j_gene: TRBJ2-4
v_gene: TRBV5-4
abundance: .
CDR3nt: TGTGCCAGCAGCGTGGGGGCCAAAAACATTCAGTACTTC
CDR3aa: CASSVGAKNIQYF

d_gene: .
j_gene: TRBJ1-2
v_gene: TRBV28
abundance: .
CDR3nt: TGTGCCAGCAGTTCGGGCGTAAAGAACGGCTACACCTTC
CDR3aa: CASSSGVKNGYTF

d_gene: .
j_gene: TRBJ2-7
v_gene: TRBV21-1
abundance: .
CDR3nt: TGTGCCACCTTTAACCTCCCGGAAGGCAGGGATTACGAGCAGTACTTC
CDR3aa: CATFNLPEGRDYEQYF

d_gene: .
j_gene: TRBJ2-7
v_gene: TRBV6-6
abundance: .
CDR3nt: TGTGCCAGCACCGACCTATACCCGGGCGAGCAGTACTTC
CDR3aa: CASTDLYPGEQYF

d_gene: .
j_gene: TRBJ2-7
v_gene: TRBV27
abundance: .
CDR3nt: TGTGCCAGCAGACCCGGGTCGACGCAATACGAGCAGTACTTC
CDR3aa: CASRPGSTQYEQYF

d_gene: .
j_gene: TRBJ2-6
v_gene: TRBV2
abundance: .
CDR3nt: TGTGCCAGCATTTCGCTCCCAAACACGGGACAAAGCTCTGGGGCCAACGTCCTGACTTTC
CDR3aa: CASISLPNTGQSSGANVLTF

d_gene: TRBD1
j_gene: TRBJ2-7
v_gene: TRBV5-4
abundance: .
CDR3nt: TGTGCCAGCACCCAGGACAGGTCATACGAGCAGTACTTC
CDR3aa: CASTQDRSYEQYF

d_gene: TRBD1
j_gene: TRBJ1-3
v_gene: TRBV7-2
abundance: .
CDR3nt: TGTGCCAGCAGCTCACAGGGGGCTGGTACTGGAAACACCATATATTTT
CDR3aa: CASSSQGAGTGNTIYF